A single sample gave rise to the 18 T cell receptor beta chains below, sequenced in a study of blood T cell repertoires in COVID-19. TCRdb's copy holds only in-frame clones and misses some; the assay was immunoSEQ multiplex PCR. Among over 200,000 clones listed, more than 75% were seen once. The sequencing input was PBMCs or T cells enriched from blood (not recorded which). These receptors all come from a man younger than 35 who had recovered from COVID-19.

The chain uses TRBV5-1 and TRBJ2-5, with 12 bases lining up with TRBD2. There are 16 residues in the CDR3. The J segment lost 2 bases and the V segment lost 0 bases, leaving 2 bases of the junction unmatched. Per germline, CDR1 SGHRS and CDR2 YFSETQ. In DNA, the CDR3 is TGCGCCAGCAGCTTGGGGACTAGCGGGACACAAGAGACCCAGTACTTC. Translated: CASSLGTSGTQETQYF.

This chain links TRBV30 with TRBJ1-1; D is possibly TRBD1 (6 bases). This CDR3 region has 13 residues. Germline-derived CDR1 and CDR2 are GTSNPN and SVGIG (reference sequence). The CDR3 DNA follows: TGTGCTTGGCGGGGGGGCATGAACACTGAAGCTTTCTTT. Translation: CAWRGGMNTEAFF.

The chain has TRBV12-3 or TRBV12-4 and TRBJ2-1, with unresolved D. This CDR3 region has 12 residues. Deletions cut 6 bases from V and 9 bases from J, with 12 bases between. CDR3 sequence reads: CASSVGSGEQFF. DNA for the CDR3: TGTGCCAGCAGCGTGGGCTCAGGTGAGCAGTTCTTC.

This clone showed up just once. The gene calls are TRBV6-2 or TRBV6-3 and TRBJ2-7; 9 nucleotides agree with TRBD1. J was trimmed by 3 bases and V by 0 bases; bases with no gene match: 6. The CDR3 is 16 residues long. Germline CDR1 and CDR2: MNHEY and SVGEGT. CDR3 amino acids: CASSYSRDRAFYEQYF. CDR3 DNA sequence: TGTGCCAGCAGTTACTCCCGGGACAGGGCGTTCTACGAGCAGTACTTC.

The rearrangement uses TRBV5-6 and TRBJ1-3; D is uncertain. The V gene's germline CDR1 is SGHDT and CDR2 YYEEEE. Trimming took 4 bases from V and 0 from J, leaving 8 bases between them. This CDR3 has 14 amino acids. CDR3 sequence (DNA): TGTGCCAGCAGCGCGGGCCTCTCTGGAAACACCATATATTTT. Its protein is CASSAGLSGNTIYF.

This clone was picked up one time. The chain has TRBV7-2 and TRBJ2-7, with D maybe TRBD1 (6 bases). Trimming left V 4 bases short and J 7 bases short, with 14 bases between. The CDR3 length is 13 residues. Germline V CDR1 and CDR2: SGHTA, FQGNSA. The DNA for the CDR3 is TGTGCCAGCAGCTGGACAGAATTCGGGGAGCAGTACTTC. Translating it yields CASSWTEFGEQYF.

The V and J genes are TRBV11-3 and TRBJ1-5; D perhaps matches TRBD1 (6 bases). CDR3 size: 16 residues. The V end was cut by 4 bases, the J end by 5 bases, with 18 bases between. Germline CDR1 SGHNT, CDR2 YENEEA. This CDR3 reads CASSSTWQGRYQPQHF. The CDR3 bases are TGTGCCAGCAGCTCGACCTGGCAGGGGCGATATCAGCCCCAGCATTTT.

This clone showed up just a few times. The rearrangement links TRBV5-1 to TRBJ1-2; no clear D gene. The germline CDR1 and CDR2 sequences are SGHRS and YFSETQ. V lost 3 bases, J lost 4 bases, and 25 bases lay in between. This CDR3 has 18 residues. The CDR3 bases are TGCGCCAGCAGCTCAAACACGTACGCTGGAGGCGATGGCTATGGCTACACCTTC. This sequence encodes CASSSNTYAGGDGYGYTF.

The rearrangement links TRBV9 to TRBJ1-6, with D maybe TRBD1 (5 bases). Trimming left V 4 bases short and J 16 bases short, with 18 bases between. Germline assignment: CDR1 SGDLS and CDR2 YYNGEE. This CDR3 comprises 13 residues. The CDR3: CASSPQGEAPLHF. Written as DNA, the CDR3 is TGTGCCAGCAGCCCCCAAGGGGAGGCCCCTCTCCACTTT.

This chain connects TRBV30 to TRBJ2-7, with TRBD2 identical over 12 bases. With 2 bases clipped from V and 5 bases from J, the junction kept 4 bases outside the gene matches. The CDR3 totals 14 residues. CDR1 and CDR2 (germline): GTSNPN, SVGIG (reference sequence). CDR3 nucleotide sequence: TGTGCCTGGAGTATGGGACTAGCGGGCAACGAGCAGTACTTC. It specifies CAWSMGLAGNEQYF.

The chain couples TRBV5-4 to TRBJ2-1, with TRBD1 as a possible D gene (6 bases). V was trimmed by 2 bases and J by 8 bases, leaving 17 bases between them. This CDR3 is 15 amino acids long. CDR1 is SGHNT and CDR2 is YYREEE in the germline V gene (reference sequence). CDR3 DNA: TGTGCCAGCAGCTTAGCCCAGGGACAATGGGATGAGCAGTTCTTC. This codes for CASSLAQGQWDEQFF.

The CDR3 loop is CAISGTDTQYF. Here the CDR3 DNA reads TGTGCCATCAGTGGAACTGATACGCAGTATTTT. This chain connects TRBV10-3 to TRBJ2-3, with D unresolved. The CDR3 runs 11 residues. Trimming shortened V by 4 bases and J by 6 bases, and 5 bases separated the two germline ends. CDR1 is ENHRY, CDR2 SYGVKD, per germline.

This chain uses TRBV3-1 (or the pseudogene TRBV3-2) with TRBJ2-1, with TRBD1 matching 9 bases. With V trimmed by 3 bases and J by 9 bases, 12 bases remained unmatched. The CDR3 has 16 residues. CDR1 is LGHDT and CDR2 is YNNKEL in the germline V gene (reference sequence). CDR3 DNA: TGTGCCAGCAGCCACGAACCGGGACAGGGAAACATTGAGCAGTTCTTC. This gives the protein CASSHEPGQGNIEQFF.

In this sample, this clone turned up once. The chain carries TRBV19 and TRBJ2-3; D is ambiguous. The length of the CDR3 is 15 residues. Per germline, CDR1 LNHDA and CDR2 SQIVND (reference sequence). Trimming removed 5 bases from V and 2 bases from J, with 14 bases in between. CDR3 DNA sequence: TGTGCCAGTAGTCTCGGTTTGGGCACCACAGATACGCAGTATTTT. It is translated as CASSLGLGTTDTQYF.

This clone was recorded once. The rearrangement uses TRBV27 and TRBJ1-2; 7 nucleotides agree with TRBD1. The ends lost 8 bases at V and 6 bases at J; junction bases unmatched: 6. CDR3 length equals 12 residues. Germline V gene lookup returns CDR1 MNHEY and CDR2 SMNVEV (reference sequence). CDR3 coding DNA: TGTGCCAGCGCAAACAGGGGTGATGGCTACACCTTC. This sequence encodes CASANRGDGYTF.

The V gene is TRBV11-3, the J gene TRBJ2-7; 16 bases align to TRBD2. Looked up from germline, CDR1 is SGHNT and CDR2 is YENEEA. Trimming took 1 base from V and 7 from J; bases not matched to a gene: 4. CDR3 length equals 16 residues. The chain's CDR3 is CASSLGGGLAGGEQYF. In DNA, the CDR3 is TGTGCCAGCAGCTTAGGTGGGGGACTAGCGGGAGGGGAGCAGTACTTC.

J is TRBJ1-4 and V is TRBV18; 7 nucleotides align to TRBD1. The germline CDR1 and CDR2 sequences are KGHSH and LQKENI. This CDR3 region has 15 residues. V lost 3 bases and J lost 0; bases outside the gene matches: 1. The CDR3 is CASSPGTATNEKLFF. CDR3 DNA: TGTGCCAGCTCACCCGGGACAGCAACTAATGAAAAACTGTTTTTT.

The rearrangement uses TRBV27 and TRBJ2-7, with TRBD2 matching 9 bases. Trimming at V came to 5 bases and at J to 0 bases, leaving 5 bases not matched to a gene. Germline loops: CDR1 MNHEY, CDR2 SMNVEV (reference sequence). The CDR3 is 15 residues long. CDR3 sequence reads: CASSKGLALSYEQYF. The CDR3 nucleotides are TGTGCCAGCAGTAAGGGACTAGCCCTCTCCTACGAGCAGTACTTC.